The T cell receptor (beta chain) under discussion was sequenced for a study of T cell responses to AZD1222 COVID-19 vaccine. About the study: Second-dose intervals of approximately 4 or approximately 12 weeks were pooled.

Trimming cost V 7 bases and J 0 bases, with 13 bases left between them. Per germline, CDR1 LNHDA and CDR2 SQIVND (reference sequence). CDR3 length: 15 amino acids. Sequencing was performed with immunoSEQ multiplex PCR; in TCRdb, only in-frame clones are kept and a portion is missing. The sample holds 96,000 or so clones, about 90% seen once. The chain uses TRBV19 and TRBJ1-5; D is unresolved. The sequenced sample was peripheral blood, obtained on day 0 of AZD1222 vaccination. The sequence was collected from an adult in good health. CDR3 sequence: CASTTAAYSNQPQHF. The CDR3 bases are TGTGCCAGTACCACTGCGGCTTATAGCAATCAGCCCCAGCATTTT.